The rows below give T cell receptor beta chains drawn from one sample of a study of blood T cell repertoires in COVID-19. Assay: immunoSEQ multiplex PCR; the TCRdb copy retains only in-frame clones and omits some. The sample lists about 240,000 clones, about four fifths occurring once. Source material: peripheral blood. Receptors were obtained from a woman older than 75 with acute or convalescent COVID-19. Both conserved end residues are part of each CDR3. Each record gives: D gene, J gene, V gene, CDR3 protein, CDR3 DNA. D genes are given only for firm matches.

. TRBJ1-3 TRBV19 CASSSGQYSGNTIYF TGTGCCAGTAGTTCCGGACAGTACTCTGGAAACACCATATATTTT
TRBD1 TRBJ2-7 TRBV27 CASKTSGGGEQYF TGTGCCAGCAAGACATCAGGGGGCGGTGAGCAGTACTTC
TRBD1 TRBJ2-2 TRBV10-3 CAISEGTGSTGELFF TGTGCCATCAGTGAGGGGACAGGGAGCACCGGGGAGCTGTTTTTT
TRBD1 TRBJ2-7 TRBV2 CASSVRDRGGEQYF TGTGCCAGCAGTGTCCGGGACAGGGGTGGTGAGCAGTACTTC
. TRBJ1-2 TRBV14 CASSTSQGWGYTF TGTGCCAGCAGCACCTCACAGGGATGGGGCTACACCTTC
TRBD1 TRBJ2-7 TRBV7-6 CASSLGGTGSYEQYF TGTGCCAGCAGCTTAGGGGGGACAGGGTCGTACGAGCAGTACTTC
. TRBJ2-5 TRBV7-2 CASSLGDIQETQYF TGTGCCAGCAGCTTAGGTGACATCCAAGAGACCCAGTACTTC
TRBD1 TRBJ1-4 TRBV25-1 CASSGNRGGVAWEKLFF TGTGCCAGCAGTGGCAACAGGGGTGGGGTTGCTTGGGAAAAACTGTTTTTT
. TRBJ1-1 TRBV19 CASRAAGTEAFF TGTGCCAGTAGGGCCGCGGGGACTGAAGCTTTCTTT
. TRBJ2-1 TRBV7-9 CASSPTGNEQFF TGTGCCAGCAGCCCAACTGGCAATGAGCAGTTCTTC